This T cell receptor (beta chain) was observed in a study of T cell repertoires in ileal Crohn's disease. About the research overall: Patients had a median approximately 7.3-year disease duration, and around 35% were active smokers.

Study-level points and caveats: Compared with CD4 T cells, sorted CD8 cells carried more expanded clones. Compared with non-smokers, active smokers at surgery showed more clonal expansions. Clonality above 26.8% at surgery always came with endoscopic recurrence.

Measured with immunoSEQ multiplex PCR; TCRdb has only the in-frame clones, and not every one. Of a few thousand clones detected, 76% appear once; the ten largest clones hold roughly 12%. Germline V lookup: CDR1 LNHDA, CDR2 SQIVND (reference sequence). The length of the CDR3 is 15 residues. V lost 3 bases and J 2 bases, leaving 14 bases between the germline ends. In regard to this clone: What it recognizes is unknown.

The chain links TRBV19 to TRBJ2-7; D is possibly TRBD1 (6 bases). This TCR derives from an adult with Crohn's disease. Sequencing was carried out using ileal tissue. Here the CDR3 reads CASSISQGLTYEQYF. The CDR3 bases are TGTGCCAGTAGTATTAGCCAGGGGTTAACCTACGAGCAGTACTTC.